This record concerns one TCR beta chain sequence. Method: immunoSEQ multiplex PCR; TCRdb's copy keeps in-frame clones and lacks some. The table lists tens of thousands of clones, 82% of them singletons. This entry comes from a study of blood T cell repertoires in COVID-19. The clonotype comes from a woman in her sixties with acute or convalescent COVID-19. Material: peripheral blood.

CDR3 DNA sequence: TGTGCCAGCAGGTACCGGACTAGCGGGGAATACAATGAGCAGTTCTTC. This gives the protein CASRYRTSGEYNEQFF. The V call is TRBV2, the J call TRBJ2-1, with 12 bases identical to TRBD2. Looked up from germline, CDR1 is SNHLY and CDR2 is FYNNEI. The junction had 7 bases not matched to a gene; V was cut back by 6 bases and J by 4 bases. CDR3 length equals 16 residues.